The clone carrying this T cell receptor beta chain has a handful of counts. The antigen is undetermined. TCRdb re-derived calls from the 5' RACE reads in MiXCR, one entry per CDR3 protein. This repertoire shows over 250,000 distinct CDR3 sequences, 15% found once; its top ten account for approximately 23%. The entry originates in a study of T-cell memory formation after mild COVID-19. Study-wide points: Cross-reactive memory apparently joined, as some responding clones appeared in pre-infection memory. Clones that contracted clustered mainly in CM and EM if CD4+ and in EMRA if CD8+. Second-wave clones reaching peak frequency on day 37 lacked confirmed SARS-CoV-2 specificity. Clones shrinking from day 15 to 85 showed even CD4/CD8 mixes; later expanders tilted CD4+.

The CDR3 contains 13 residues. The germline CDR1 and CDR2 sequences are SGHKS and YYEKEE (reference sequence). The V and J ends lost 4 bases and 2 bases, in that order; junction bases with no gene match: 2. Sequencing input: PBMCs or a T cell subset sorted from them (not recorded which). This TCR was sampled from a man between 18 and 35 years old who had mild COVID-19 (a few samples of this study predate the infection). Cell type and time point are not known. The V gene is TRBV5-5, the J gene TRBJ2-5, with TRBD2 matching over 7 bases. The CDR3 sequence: CASSGRGQETQYF. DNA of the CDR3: TGTGCCAGCAGCGGGAGGGGACAAGAGACCCAGTACTTC.